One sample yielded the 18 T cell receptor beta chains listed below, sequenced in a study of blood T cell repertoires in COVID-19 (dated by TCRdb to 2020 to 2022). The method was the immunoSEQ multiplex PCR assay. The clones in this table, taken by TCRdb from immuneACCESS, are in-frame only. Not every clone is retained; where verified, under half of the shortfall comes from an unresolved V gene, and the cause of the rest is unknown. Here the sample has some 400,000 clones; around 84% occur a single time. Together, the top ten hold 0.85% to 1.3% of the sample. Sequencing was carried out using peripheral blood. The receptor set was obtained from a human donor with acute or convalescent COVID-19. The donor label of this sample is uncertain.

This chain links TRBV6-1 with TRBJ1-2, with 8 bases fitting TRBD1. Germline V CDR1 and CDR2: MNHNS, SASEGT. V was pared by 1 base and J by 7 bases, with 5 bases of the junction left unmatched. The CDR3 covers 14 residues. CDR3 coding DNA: TGTGCCAGCAGTGAAGTTCAGGGGGCGCTTGGCTACACCTTC. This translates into CASSEVQGALGYTF.

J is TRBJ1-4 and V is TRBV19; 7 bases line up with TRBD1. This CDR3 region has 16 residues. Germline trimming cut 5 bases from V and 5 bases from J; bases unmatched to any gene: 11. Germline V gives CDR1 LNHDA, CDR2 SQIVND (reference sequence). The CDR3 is CASSSQTGTVNEKLFF. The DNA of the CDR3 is TGTGCCAGTAGTTCACAAACCGGGACAGTGAATGAAAAACTGTTTTTT.

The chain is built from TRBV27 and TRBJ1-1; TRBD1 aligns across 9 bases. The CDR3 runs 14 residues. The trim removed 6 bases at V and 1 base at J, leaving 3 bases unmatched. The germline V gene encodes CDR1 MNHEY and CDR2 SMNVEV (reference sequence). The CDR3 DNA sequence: TGTGCCAGCAGCTACAGGGGGCAGAACACTGAAGCTTTCTTT. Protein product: CASSYRGQNTEAFF.

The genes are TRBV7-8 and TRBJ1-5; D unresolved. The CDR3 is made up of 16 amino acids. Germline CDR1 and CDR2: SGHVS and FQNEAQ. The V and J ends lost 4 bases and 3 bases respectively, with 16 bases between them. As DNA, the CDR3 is TGTGCCAGCAGCTCTTTAATCCGGGAGACCAATCAGCCCCAGCATTTT. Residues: CASSSLIRETNQPQHF.

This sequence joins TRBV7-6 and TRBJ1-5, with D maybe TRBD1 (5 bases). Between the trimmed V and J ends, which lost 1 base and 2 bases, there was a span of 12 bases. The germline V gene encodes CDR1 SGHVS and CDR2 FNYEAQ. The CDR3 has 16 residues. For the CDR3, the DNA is TGTGCCAGCAGCTTAGTATCAGGGTTGGGCAATCAGCCCCAGCATTTT. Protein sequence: CASSLVSGLGNQPQHF.

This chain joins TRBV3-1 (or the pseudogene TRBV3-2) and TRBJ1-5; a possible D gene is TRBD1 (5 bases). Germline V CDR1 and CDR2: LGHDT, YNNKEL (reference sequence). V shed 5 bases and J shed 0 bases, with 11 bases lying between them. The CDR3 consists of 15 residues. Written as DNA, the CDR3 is TGTGCCAGCAGCTTCGGACATTCTAGCAATCAGCCCCAGCATTTT. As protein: CASSFGHSSNQPQHF.

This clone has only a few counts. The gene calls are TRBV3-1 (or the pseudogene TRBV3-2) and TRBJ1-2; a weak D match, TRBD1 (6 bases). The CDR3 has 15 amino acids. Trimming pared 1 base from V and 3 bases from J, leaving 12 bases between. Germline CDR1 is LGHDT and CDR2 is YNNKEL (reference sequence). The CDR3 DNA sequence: TGTGCCAGCAGCCAAGGCAGGGGTTCCTACTATGGCTACACCTTC. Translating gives CASSQGRGSYYGYTF.

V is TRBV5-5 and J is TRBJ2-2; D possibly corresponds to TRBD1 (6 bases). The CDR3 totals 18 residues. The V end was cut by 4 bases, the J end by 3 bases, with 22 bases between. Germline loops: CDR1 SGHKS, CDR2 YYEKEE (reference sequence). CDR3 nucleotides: TGTGCCAGCAGCCAGATGGGGGCGCACAGGGTTTACACCGGGGAGCTGTTTTTT. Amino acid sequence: CASSQMGAHRVYTGELFF.

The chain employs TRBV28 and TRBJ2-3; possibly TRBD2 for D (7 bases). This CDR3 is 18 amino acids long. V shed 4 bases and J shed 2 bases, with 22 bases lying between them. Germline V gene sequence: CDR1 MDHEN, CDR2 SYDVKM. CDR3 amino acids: CASSSIGRGPGITDTQYF. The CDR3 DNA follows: TGTGCCAGCAGTTCCATCGGGCGGGGGCCTGGTATCACAGATACGCAGTATTTT.

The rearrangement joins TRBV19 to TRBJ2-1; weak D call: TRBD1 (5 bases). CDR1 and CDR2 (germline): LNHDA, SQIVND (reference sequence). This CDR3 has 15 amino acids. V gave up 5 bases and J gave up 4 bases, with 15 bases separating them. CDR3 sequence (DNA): TGTGCCAGTAGTCGGACACTTACCGATTACAATGAGCAGTTCTTC. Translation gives CASSRTLTDYNEQFF.

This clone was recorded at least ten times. The CDR3 here is CASCWDRQPTGYGYTF. The CDR3 DNA sequence: TGTGCCAGCTGCTGGGACAGGCAACCGACGGGCTATGGCTACACCTTC. J is TRBJ1-2 and V is TRBV28, with 8 bases aligning to TRBD1. V lost 8 bases and J lost 4; bases outside the gene matches: 15. This CDR3 is 16 amino acids long. Germline lookup yields CDR1 MDHEN and CDR2 SYDVKM.

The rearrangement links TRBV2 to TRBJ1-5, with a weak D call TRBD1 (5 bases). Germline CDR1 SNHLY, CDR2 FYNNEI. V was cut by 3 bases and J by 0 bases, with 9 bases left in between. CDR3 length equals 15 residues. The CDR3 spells CASSDDRNSNQPQHF. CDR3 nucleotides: TGTGCCAGCAGTGACGACAGAAATAGCAATCAGCCCCAGCATTTT.

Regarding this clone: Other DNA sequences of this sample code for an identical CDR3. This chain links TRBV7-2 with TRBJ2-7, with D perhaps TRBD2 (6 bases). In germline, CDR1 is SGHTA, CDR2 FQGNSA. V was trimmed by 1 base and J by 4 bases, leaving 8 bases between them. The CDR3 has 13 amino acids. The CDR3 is CASSLGGTYEQYF. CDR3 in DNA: TGTGCCAGCAGCTTAGGGGGGACTTACGAGCAGTACTTC.

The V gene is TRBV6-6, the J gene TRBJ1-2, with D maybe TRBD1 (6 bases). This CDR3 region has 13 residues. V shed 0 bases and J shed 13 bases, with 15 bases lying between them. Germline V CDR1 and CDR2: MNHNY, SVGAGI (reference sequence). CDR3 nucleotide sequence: TGTGCCAGCAGTTACTCAGGGGGGGGACCTCCCACCTTC. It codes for CASSYSGGGPPTF.

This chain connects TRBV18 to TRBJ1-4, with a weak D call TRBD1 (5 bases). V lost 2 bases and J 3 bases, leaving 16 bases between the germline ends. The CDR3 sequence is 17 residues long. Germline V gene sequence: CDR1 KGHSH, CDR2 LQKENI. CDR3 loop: CASSPFSGFPANEKLFF. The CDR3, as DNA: TGTGCCAGCTCACCATTCTCAGGGTTTCCGGCTAATGAAAAACTGTTTTTT.

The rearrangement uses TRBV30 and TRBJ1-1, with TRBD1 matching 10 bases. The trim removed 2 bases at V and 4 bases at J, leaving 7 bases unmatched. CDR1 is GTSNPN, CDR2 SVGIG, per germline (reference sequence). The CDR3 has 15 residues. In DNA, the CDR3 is TGTGCCTGGAGTACCCGACAGGGGGCGGGCACTGAAGCTTTCTTT. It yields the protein CAWSTRQGAGTEAFF.

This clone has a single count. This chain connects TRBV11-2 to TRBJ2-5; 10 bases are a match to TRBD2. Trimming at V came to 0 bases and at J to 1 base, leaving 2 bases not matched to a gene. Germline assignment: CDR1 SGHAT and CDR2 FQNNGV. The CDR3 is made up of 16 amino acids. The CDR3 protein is CASSLELAGTQETQYF. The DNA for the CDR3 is TGTGCCAGCAGCTTAGAACTAGCGGGAACCCAAGAGACCCAGTACTTC. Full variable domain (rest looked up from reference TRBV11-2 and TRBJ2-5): EAGVAQSPRYKIIEKRQSVAFWCNPISGHATLYWYQQILGQGPKLLIQFQNNGVVDDSQLPKDRFSAERLKGVDSTLKIQPAKLEDSAVYLCASSLELAGTQETQYFGPGTRLLVL.

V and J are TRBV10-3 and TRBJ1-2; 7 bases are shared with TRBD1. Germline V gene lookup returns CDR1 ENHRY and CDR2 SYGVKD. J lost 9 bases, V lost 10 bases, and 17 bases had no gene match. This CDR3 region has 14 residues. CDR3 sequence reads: CATRETGQLLSYTF. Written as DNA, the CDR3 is TGTGCCACCCGGGAGACAGGGCAATTACTGAGCTACACCTTC.